A selection of T cell receptor beta chains follows, all from one sample in a study of monozygotic twins with cystic fibrosis. Data came from immunoSEQ multiplex PCR; TCRdb stores just in-frame clones and leaves some out. The data show fewer than 30,000 clones, with approximately 90% seen just once and about 0.54% held by the top ten. Sequencing input: blood. These receptors originate from a girl aged 2 to 10 with cystic fibrosis. Both conserved end residues are part of each CDR3. A D gene is named only where the DNA matches it firmly. The size entry is marked missing in some rows and otherwise reads once, few, many or a size class.

-	TRBV19	TRBD1	TRBJ1-1	CASSPRGAAEAFF	TGTGCCAGTAGCCCCAGGGGGGCGGCTGAAGCTTTCTTT
-	TRBV6-5	-	TRBJ2-5	CASSYGSTTETQYF	TGTGCCAGCAGTTACGGGTCTACTACAGAGACCCAGTACTTC
-	TRBV29-1	-	TRBJ1-4	CSVELGEKLFF	TGCAGCGTTGAACTAGGGGAAAAACTGTTTTTT
-	TRBV19	TRBD2	TRBJ2-3	CASSKASGVSTDTQYF	TGTGCCAGTAGTAAGGCTAGCGGGGTGAGCACAGATACGCAGTATTTT
-	TRBV27	-	TRBJ2-7	CASSPRQWGPYEQYF	TGTGCCAGCAGTCCCCGCCAATGGGGCCCCTACGAGCAGTACTTC
-	TRBV6-5	TRBD1	TRBJ2-3	CASTRAQGATDTQYF	TGTGCCAGCACCCGGGCACAGGGGGCCACAGATACGCAGTATTTT
-	TRBV7-9	-	TRBJ2-2	CASSLGSGETGELFF	TGTGCCAGCAGCTTAGGCTCGGGGGAGACCGGGGAGCTGTTTTTT
-	TRBV7-2	TRBD1	TRBJ2-7	CASSHSSTGGLSYEQYF	TGTGCCAGCAGCCATTCTTCAACAGGGGGCCTTTCCTACGAGCAGTACTTC
-	TRBV18	TRBD2	TRBJ2-2	CASSPRGTGELFF	TGTGCCAGCTCACCGCGGGGGACCGGGGAGCTGTTTTTT
-	TRBV5-6	-	TRBJ1-1	CASSLDGLVREAFF	TGTGCCAGCAGCTTGGATGGGTTGGTCCGAGAAGCTTTCTTT
-	TRBV20-1	-	TRBJ2-7	CSALSSAEQYF	TGCAGTGCCCTATCTAGCGCCGAGCAGTACTTC
-	TRBV7-2	-	TRBJ1-5	CASSLVGGQDQPQHF	TGTGCCAGCAGCTTAGTCGGCGGGCAAGATCAGCCCCAGCATTTT
-	TRBV25-1	TRBD1	TRBJ1-3	CASSLSRQGGRNTIYF	TGTGCCAGCAGTCTTTCCAGACAGGGAGGTCGGAACACCATATATTTT
-	TRBV7-8	-	TRBJ1-2	CASSLGDLPIGYTF	TGTGCCAGCAGCTTAGGGGACTTGCCTATTGGCTACACCTTC
-	TRBV5-5	-	TRBJ1-4	CASSLGGFNEKLFF	TGTGCCAGCAGCTTGGGAGGGTTTAATGAAAAACTGTTTTTT
-	TRBV6-6	-	TRBJ2-7	CASSYLGNSGEQYF	TGTGCCAGCAGTTACTTAGGGAATTCGGGCGAGCAGTACTTC
-	TRBV5-1	TRBD1	TRBJ2-1	CASSLAHRGVGNEQFF	TGCGCCAGCAGCTTGGCCCACAGGGGAGTAGGCAATGAGCAGTTCTTC
few	TRBV2	-	TRBJ1-5	CASSDRYGRHF	TGTGCCAGCAGTGATAGGTACGGTAGGCATTTT
-	TRBV30	-	TRBJ1-1	CAWNMNTEAFF	TGTGCCTGGAATATGAACACTGAAGCTTTCTTT
-	TRBV7-2	-	TRBJ1-1	CASSLVHLGGNTEAFF	TGTGCCAGCAGCCTAGTCCATTTGGGGGGGAACACTGAAGCTTTCTTT
-	TRBV27	-	TRBJ1-4	CASSQQAATNEKLFF	TGTGCCAGCAGCCAACAGGCTGCAACTAATGAAAAACTGTTTTTT
-	TRBV14	-	TRBJ2-7	CASSQWPRTYGEQYF	TGTGCCAGCAGCCAATGGCCGAGGACCTACGGGGAGCAGTACTTC
-	TRBV19	-	TRBJ1-2	CASSIGGAGSYTF	TGTGCCAGTAGTATAGGAGGTGCAGGTAGCTACACCTTC
-	TRBV7-7	TRBD2	TRBJ2-3	CASSLRASGGATDTQYF	TGTGCCAGCAGCCTCCGGGCAAGCGGGGGGGCCACAGATACGCAGTATTTT
-	TRBV10-3	-	TRBJ1-1	CAISPRNDGELNTEAFF	TGTGCCATCAGCCCAAGAAACGACGGAGAACTGAACACTGAAGCTTTCTTT
-	TRBV19	-	TRBJ1-5	CASSPRDGSNQPQHF	TGTGCCAGTAGTCCCCGGGACGGTTCGAATCAGCCCCAGCATTTT
-	TRBV7-9	TRBD1	TRBJ1-4	CASSPRQGTNEKLFF	TGTGCCAGCAGCCCGCGACAGGGAACTAATGAAAAACTGTTTTTT
-	TRBV2	-	TRBJ2-1	CASSEYNEQFF	TGTGCCAGCAGTGAGTATAATGAGCAGTTCTTC
-	TRBV2	TRBD2	TRBJ2-1	CASRLGLAGGYVEQFF	TGTGCCAGCAGGTTGGGGCTAGCGGGGGGTTACGTTGAGCAGTTCTTC
-	TRBV9	TRBD2	TRBJ2-1	CASSVGSGAYNEQFF	TGTGCCAGCAGCGTAGGTAGCGGGGCCTACAATGAGCAGTTCTTC
-	TRBV27	-	TRBJ2-1	CASSLAGNNEQFF	TGTGCCAGCAGTTTAGCGGGGAACAATGAGCAGTTCTTC
once	TRBV18	-	TRBJ2-5	CASSRPQKETQYF	TGTGCCAGCTCACGCCCACAAAAAGAGACCCAGTACTTC
-	TRBV9	TRBD1	TRBJ1-1	CASRPDRGQAFF	TGTGCCAGCCGGCCCGACAGGGGGCAAGCTTTCTTT
-	TRBV4-1	-	TRBJ2-2	CASSQGRTGELFF	TGCGCCAGCAGCCAAGGACGCACCGGGGAGCTGTTTTTT
-	TRBV7-9	TRBD1	TRBJ2-1	CASSLGQGEDNEQFF	TGTGCCAGCAGCTTAGGACAGGGGGAAGACAATGAGCAGTTCTTC
-	TRBV18	TRBD1	TRBJ1-2	CASAGDGTGQPRGYTF	TGTGCCAGCGCGGGTGACGGGACAGGGCAACCTCGGGGCTACACCTTC
-	TRBV6-4	TRBD2	TRBJ2-2	CASSPTSVGGELFF	TGTGCCAGCAGTCCCACTAGCGTTGGCGGGGAGCTGTTTTTT
-	TRBV6-5	-	TRBJ1-2	CASSYSQGSYGYTF	TGTGCCAGCAGTTACTCGCAGGGGAGCTATGGCTACACCTTC
-	TRBV6-6	-	TRBJ1-5	CASSQDGANQPQHF	TGTGCCAGCAGCCAGGACGGGGCAAATCAGCCCCAGCATTTT
-	TRBV5-4	TRBD1	TRBJ1-6	CASSFGQGNSPLHF	TGTGCCAGCAGCTTTGGACAGGGGAATTCACCCCTCCACTTT
-	TRBV29-1	TRBD1	TRBJ1-2	CSVESGQGSNYGYTF	TGCAGCGTTGAATCCGGACAGGGGAGTAACTATGGCTACACCTTC
-	TRBV27	-	TRBJ1-4	CASSFGQGLGKLFF	TGTGCCAGCAGTTTCGGGCAGGGGCTCGGAAAACTGTTTTTT
-	TRBV11-3	-	TRBJ2-3	CASSLGRASTDTQYF	TGTGCCAGCAGCTTAGGTAGGGCTAGCACAGATACGCAGTATTTT
-	TRBV30	-	TRBJ1-2	CAWSPRTSRGYTF	TGTGCCTGGAGTCCAAGGACATCTAGAGGCTACACCTTC
few	TRBV7-2	-	TRBJ1-6	CASSLAGSRNSPLHF	TGTGCCAGCAGCTTAGCGGGAAGCCGTAATTCACCCCTCCACTTT
-	TRBV4-2	-	TRBJ1-3	CASSQTRGNTIYF	TGTGCCAGCAGCCAAACCAGGGGAAACACCATATATTTT
-	TRBV5-6	TRBD1	TRBJ1-4	CASSLFGDRTNEKLFF	TGTGCCAGCAGCTTGTTCGGGGACAGGACTAATGAAAAACTGTTTTTT
-	TRBV4-3	TRBD2	TRBJ2-4	CASSQRAGRGLSKNIQYF	TGCGCCAGCAGCCAGCGGGCGGGGAGGGGACTGTCCAAAAACATTCAGTACTTC
-	TRBV7-2	TRBD2	TRBJ2-1	CASSLASGAFNEQFF	TGTGCCAGCAGCTTAGCTAGCGGGGCCTTCAATGAGCAGTTCTTC
-	TRBV4-1	-	TRBJ1-1	CASSSLQGGTEAFF	TGCGCCAGCAGCAGTCTACAGGGAGGCACTGAAGCTTTCTTT
-	TRBV4-3	TRBD1	TRBJ1-2	CASSQSTGGDYGYTF	TGCGCCAGCAGCCAATCGACAGGGGGCGACTATGGCTACACCTTC
-	TRBV27	-	TRBJ1-6	CASSLFHSSSYNSPLHF	TGTGCCAGCAGTTTATTTCATTCGAGCTCCTATAATTCACCCCTCCACTTT
-	TRBV27	-	TRBJ1-5	CASSYSSNQPQHF	TGTGCCAGCAGTTACAGTAGCAATCAGCCCCAGCATTTT